This T cell receptor beta chain was sequenced for a study of blood T cells in healthy people across ages (dated by TCRdb to about 2015). A note on the overall study: Template switching captured roughly one uniquely barcoded TCR beta cDNA molecule per two T cells in model experiments. The study measured age-related changes in TCR beta repertoire diversity using deep sequencing normalized with unique cDNA molecular identifiers. The donors were divided into four age groups: young (average about 15 years), middle-aged (under 40), aged (approximately 59) and long-lived (around 80). Donors of different ages were randomly distributed across sequencing lanes to avoid experimental bias. For two donors (one aged 18 to 30 and one aged 80 or older), the study analyzed two additional independent replicas of 1 million unique cDNA reads from the same blood draw.

What the work shows at the level of the full study, not this receptor alone: Since profiling was done on bulk unsorted PBMCs, naive and antigen-experienced compartments could not be conclusively compared. As age increased, observed TCR beta diversity per million T cells dropped in a roughly linear way, and a significant reduction was already evident by age about 40. Compared with the aged group, the long-lived group had more naive CD4+ T cells, fewer expanded clones and increased TCR diversity, suggesting age selection. The CMV infection status of donors was not known, potentially confounding age-related changes in expanded clonotypes. Estimates of total diversity based on one million sequenced T cells were considered lower bounds and underestimates. Observed TCR beta diversity correlated strongly with the percentage of naive T cells measured by flow cytometry.

The library was built by means of 5' RACE. The instrument given in TCRdb is Illumina HiSeq 2500. A second PCR of roughly 6 to 11 cycles was run with a J-beta primer mix and a sample-barcoded 5' primer. Each TCR beta cDNA molecule received a unique molecular identifier from a template-switch 5' adaptor carrying 12 random nucleotides. At least 3 million CDR3-containing paired-end reads were obtained from each sample. The Mint cDNA synthesis kit, primed by a TRBC-specific oligonucleotide, was used to synthesize first-strand cDNA from all RNA. After uracil-DNA glycosylase treatment, a first 18-cycle PCR used universal primers M1SS and BC2_uni_R on all cDNA. As for the authors' bioinformatics: Normalization of each sample was performed by random selection of 1 million high-quality reads, each carrying a distinct molecular identifier. Instead of being binned into consensus sequences, reads that shared molecular identifiers were thrown out. CDR3 identification, clonotype clustering and error correction used MiTCR with a Q25 quality threshold and the strictest error-elimination algorithm. A nonparametric unseen species model using Euler transformation provided a lower-bound estimate of total TCR beta diversity. The raw public data were reprocessed by TCRdb itself: fastp quality trimming at Q25, MiXCR clonotype calling, in-frame beta chains only. When rows share a CDR3 protein, they turn into one entry using the most common DNA and genes. The V and J calls were determined by TCRdb, not by the authors. The sample records over 1,500,000 distinct CDR3 sequences, roughly 49% of which are singletons. In total, the top ten clones hold around 2.1% of the sample.

In the germline V gene, CDR1 corresponds to MNHEY and CDR2 to SVGEGT. The CDR3 has 17 amino acids, counting the end cysteine and phenylalanine. The retained sequence is limited to the CDR3, 51 bases, with the frame set at the first base. Trimming leaves V shorter by 6 bases and J shorter by 1 base, with the junction holding 11 bases beyond the gene matches. The roughly 39 donors, aged roughly 6 to 95 years, were systemically healthy Caucasian individuals from Russia. Each donor gave about 11 milliliters of peripheral blood, drawn into EDTA-treated Vacutainer tubes. Ficoll-Paque density-gradient centrifugation was used to isolate PBMCs, with at least 6 million obtained per sample. Total RNA, at least 6 micrograms per sample, was extracted from PBMCs with Trizol reagent. Naive CD45RAhigh/CD27high T cell percentages were measured by flow cytometry on a PBMC aliquot from every donor. Details on this clonotype: Its antigen has not been determined. It has no much larger one-base neighbor in the sample; base qualities were not kept.

This TCR was recovered from a woman aged 40 to 50 in good health. This receptor chain uses TRBV6-2 or TRBV6-3 and TRBJ1-2, with 10 central nucleotides matching TRBD1. Sequencing was carried out using blood. In nucleotides, the sequence is TGTGCCAGCAGCTCCGACAGGGGGCCCTCCTTTAACTATGGCTACACCTTC. This translates into CASSSDRGPSFNYGYTF.